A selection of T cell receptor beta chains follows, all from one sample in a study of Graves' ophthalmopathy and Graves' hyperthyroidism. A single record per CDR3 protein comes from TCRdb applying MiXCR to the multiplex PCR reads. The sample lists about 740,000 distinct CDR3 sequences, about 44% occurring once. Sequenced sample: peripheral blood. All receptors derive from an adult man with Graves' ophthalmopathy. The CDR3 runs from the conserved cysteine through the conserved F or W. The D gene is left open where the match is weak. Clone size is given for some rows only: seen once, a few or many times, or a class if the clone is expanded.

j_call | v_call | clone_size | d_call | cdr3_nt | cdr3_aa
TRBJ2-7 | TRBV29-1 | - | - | TGCAGCGCCAGTTCGGCAGGGAGCTCCTACGAGCAGTACTTC | CSASSAGSSYEQYF
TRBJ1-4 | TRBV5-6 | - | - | TGTGCCAGCAGTTTAAGGACAGCCGAAAAACTGTTTTTT | CASSLRTAEKLFF
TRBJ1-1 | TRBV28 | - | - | TGTGCCAGCACACTCGGGACGCTCGAAGCTTTCTTT | CASTLGTLEAFF
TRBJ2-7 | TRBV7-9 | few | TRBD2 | TGTGCCAGCAGCTCTGGCGGGAGGGCCCGGTACGAGCAGTACTTC | CASSSGGRARYEQYF
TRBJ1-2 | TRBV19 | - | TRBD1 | TGTGCCAGTAGAAGAATCCAGGGGGATGGTGGCTACACCTTC | CASRRIQGDGGYTF
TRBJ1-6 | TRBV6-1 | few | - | TGTGCCAGCAGACTGACCAATTCAGGACCCCTCCACTTT | CASRLTNSGPLHF
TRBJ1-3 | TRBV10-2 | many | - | TGCGCCAGTTCCGGGACACTAGGAAACACCATATATTTT | CASSGTLGNTIYF
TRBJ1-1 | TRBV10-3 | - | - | TGTGCCAGCAGTTTAACGGGGCAGAACACTGAAGCTTTCTTT | CASSLTGQNTEAFF
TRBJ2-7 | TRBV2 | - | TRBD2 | TGTGCCAGCAGTGCAAGGACTAGCGGGGGTGCGAGGACCTACGAGCAGTACTTC | CASSARTSGGARTYEQYF
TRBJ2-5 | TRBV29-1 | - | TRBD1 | TGCAGCGTTGGGGGACAGGGGGATCAAAGACAAGAGACCCAGTACTTC | CSVGGQGDQRQETQYF
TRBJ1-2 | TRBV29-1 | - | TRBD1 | TGCAGCGTTGAAGATACAGGGGGCACGAGCTATGGCTACACCTTC | CSVEDTGGTSYGYTF
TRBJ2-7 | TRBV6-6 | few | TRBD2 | TGTGCCAGCAGTTTTATGGCGGGAGGGCCTTACGAGCAGTACTTC | CASSFMAGGPYEQYF
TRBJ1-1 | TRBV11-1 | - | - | TGTGCCAGCAGCCCCCCGGGGGCTTCGGAAGCTTTCTTT | CASSPPGASEAFF
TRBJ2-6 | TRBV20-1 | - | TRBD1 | TGCAGTGCTAGCCAGGGGGCCGACTCTGGGGCCAACGTCCTGACTTTC | CSASQGADSGANVLTF
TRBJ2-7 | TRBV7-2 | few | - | TGTGCCAGCAGCCCCGAGGGGCTACCCCACTCCTACGAGCAGTACTTC | CASSPEGLPHSYEQYF
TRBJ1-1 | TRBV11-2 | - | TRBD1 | TGTGCCAGCAGCTTTTCCCAGGGGGGAGCTTTCTTT | CASSFSQGGAFF
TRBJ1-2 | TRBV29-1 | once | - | TGCAGCGCCAACGATCACGGGACAGGCTACACCTTC | CSANDHGTGYTF
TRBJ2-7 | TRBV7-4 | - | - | TGTGCCAGCAGCCCGAATACCTTGACGGATAGCTCCTACGAGCAGTACTTC | CASSPNTLTDSSYEQYF
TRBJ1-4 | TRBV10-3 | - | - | TGTGCCATCAGTGCACTGACCTCCCCAGGAAAACTGTTTTTT | CAISALTSPGKLFF
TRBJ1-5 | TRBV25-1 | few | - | TGTGCCAGCAGTTTTCGTTTCCCCACCGAAAGCAATCAGCCCCAGCATTTT | CASSFRFPTESNQPQHF
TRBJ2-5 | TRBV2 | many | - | TGTGCCAGCAGTGAAGGGGCAGGCGTCCAAGAGACCCAGTACTTC | CASSEGAGVQETQYF
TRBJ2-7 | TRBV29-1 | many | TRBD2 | TGCAGCGTGACTAGCGGGGGCTACGAGCAGTACTTC | CSVTSGGYEQYF
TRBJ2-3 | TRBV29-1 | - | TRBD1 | TGCAGCGTTGGGGACAGGGAGTCTCGTGCGGATACGCAGTATTTT | CSVGDRESRADTQYF
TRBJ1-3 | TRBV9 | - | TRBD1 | TGTGCCAGCAGCGTTCAAACAGGGGATTCTGGAAACACCATATATTTT | CASSVQTGDSGNTIYF
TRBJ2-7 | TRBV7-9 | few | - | TGTGCCAGCAGCTTGTACGGGTTGCACGAGCAGTACTTC | CASSLYGLHEQYF
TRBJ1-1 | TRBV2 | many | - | TGTGCCAGCAGTGAAGCGCGGGGAACTGAAGCTTTCTTT | CASSEARGTEAFF
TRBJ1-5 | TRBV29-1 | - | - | - | CSVGTGTIHEHF
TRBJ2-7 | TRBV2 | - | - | TGTGCCAGCAGTGAAGCACAGGGTCTCTCCTACGGGCAGTACTTC | CASSEAQGLSYGQYF
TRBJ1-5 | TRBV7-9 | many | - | TGTGCCAGCAGCGTCAACAGGGAGCAGCCCCAGCATTTT | CASSVNREQPQHF
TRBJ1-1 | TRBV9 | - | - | TGTGCCAGCAGCGAGGGTGGGGAACTGAACACTGAAGCTTTCTTT | CASSEGGELNTEAFF